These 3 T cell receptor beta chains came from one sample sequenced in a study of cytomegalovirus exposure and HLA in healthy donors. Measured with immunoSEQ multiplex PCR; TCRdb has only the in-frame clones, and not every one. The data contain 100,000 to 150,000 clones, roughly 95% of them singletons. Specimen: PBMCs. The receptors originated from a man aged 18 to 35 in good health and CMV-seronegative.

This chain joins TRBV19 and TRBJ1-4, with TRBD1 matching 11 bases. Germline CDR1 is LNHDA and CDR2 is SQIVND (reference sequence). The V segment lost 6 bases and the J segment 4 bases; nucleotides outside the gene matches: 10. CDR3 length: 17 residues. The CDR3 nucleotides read TGTGCCAGTAGCCTCGGACAGGGGGCTGTTGGTAATGAAAAACTGTTTTTT. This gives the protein CASSLGQGAVGNEKLFF.

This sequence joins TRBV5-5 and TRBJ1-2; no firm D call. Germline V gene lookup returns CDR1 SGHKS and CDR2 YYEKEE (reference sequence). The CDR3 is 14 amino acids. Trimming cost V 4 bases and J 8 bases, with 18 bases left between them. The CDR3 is CASSPPSSQRGYTF. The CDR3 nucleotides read TGTGCCAGCAGCCCGCCTTCGTCCCAGAGGGGCTACACCTTC.

The CDR3 sequence is CASSTYSGDDNYGYTF. For the CDR3, the DNA is TGTGCCAGCAGCACATACTCAGGGGATGACAACTATGGCTACACCTTC. The V and J genes are TRBV13 and TRBJ1-2; D perhaps matches TRBD1 (6 bases). Germline CDR1 is PRHDT and CDR2 is FYEKMQ (reference sequence). There are 16 residues in the CDR3. The ends were cut back, 5 bases at V and 2 bases at J, with 18 bases in the middle.